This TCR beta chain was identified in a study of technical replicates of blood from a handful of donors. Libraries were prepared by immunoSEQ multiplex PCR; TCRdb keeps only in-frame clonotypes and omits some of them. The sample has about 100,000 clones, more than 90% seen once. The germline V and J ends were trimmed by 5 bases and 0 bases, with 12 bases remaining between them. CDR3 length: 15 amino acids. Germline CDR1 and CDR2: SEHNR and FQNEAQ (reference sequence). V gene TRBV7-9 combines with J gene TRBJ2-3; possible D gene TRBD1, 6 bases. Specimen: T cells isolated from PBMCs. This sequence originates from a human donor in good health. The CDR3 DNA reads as TGTGCCAGCAGCCTTCGGGACACGAGCACAGATACGCAGTATTTT. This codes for CASSLRDTSTDTQYF.